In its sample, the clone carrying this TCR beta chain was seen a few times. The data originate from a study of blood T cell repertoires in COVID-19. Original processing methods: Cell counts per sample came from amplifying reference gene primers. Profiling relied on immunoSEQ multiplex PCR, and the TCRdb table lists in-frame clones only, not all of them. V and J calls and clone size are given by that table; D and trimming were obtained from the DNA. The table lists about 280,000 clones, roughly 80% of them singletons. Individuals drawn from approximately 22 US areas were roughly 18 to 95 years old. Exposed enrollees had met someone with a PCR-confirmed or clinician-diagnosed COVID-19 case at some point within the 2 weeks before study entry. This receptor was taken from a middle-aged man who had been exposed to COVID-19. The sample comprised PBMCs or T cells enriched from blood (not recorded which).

CDR3 sequence reads: CASASSSRRGSYNEQFF. The CDR3, as DNA: TGTGCCAGCGCCTCATCTTCACGACGGGGCTCCTACAATGAGCAGTTCTTC. The V and J genes are TRBV27 and TRBJ2-1; possibly TRBD2 for D (5 bases). CDR1 is MNHEY, CDR2 SMNVEV, per germline (reference sequence). The CDR3 sequence is 17 residues long. Trimming stripped 8 bases from V and 0 bases from J, with 20 bases between.